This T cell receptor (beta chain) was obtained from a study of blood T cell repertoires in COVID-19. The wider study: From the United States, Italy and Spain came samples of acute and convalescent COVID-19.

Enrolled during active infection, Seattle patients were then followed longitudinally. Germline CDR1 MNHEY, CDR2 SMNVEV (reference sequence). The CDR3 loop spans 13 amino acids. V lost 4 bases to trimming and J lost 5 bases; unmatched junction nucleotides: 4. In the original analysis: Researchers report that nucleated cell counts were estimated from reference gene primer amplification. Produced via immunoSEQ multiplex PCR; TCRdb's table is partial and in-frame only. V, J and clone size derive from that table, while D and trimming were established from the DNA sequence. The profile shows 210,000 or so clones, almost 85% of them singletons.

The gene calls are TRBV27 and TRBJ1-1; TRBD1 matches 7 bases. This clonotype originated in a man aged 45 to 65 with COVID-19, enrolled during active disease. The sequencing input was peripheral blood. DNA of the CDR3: TGTGCCAGCAGTTGGGCCAGGGGGACTGAAGCTTTCTTT. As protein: CASSWARGTEAFF.